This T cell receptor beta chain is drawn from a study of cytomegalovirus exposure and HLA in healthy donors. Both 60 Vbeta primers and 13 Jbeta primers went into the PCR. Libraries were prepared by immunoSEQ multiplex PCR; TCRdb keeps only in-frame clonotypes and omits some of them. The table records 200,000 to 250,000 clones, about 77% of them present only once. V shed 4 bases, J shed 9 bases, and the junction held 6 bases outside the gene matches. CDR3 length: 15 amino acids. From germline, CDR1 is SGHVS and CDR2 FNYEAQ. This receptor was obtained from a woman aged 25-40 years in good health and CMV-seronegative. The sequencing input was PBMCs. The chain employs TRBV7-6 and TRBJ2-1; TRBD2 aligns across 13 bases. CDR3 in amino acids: CASSYTSGRGSEQFF. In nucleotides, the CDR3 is TGTGCCAGCAGCTATACTAGCGGGAGGGGGAGTGAGCAGTTCTTC. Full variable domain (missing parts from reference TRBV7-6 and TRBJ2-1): GAGVSQSPRYKVTKRGQDVALRCDPISGHVSLYWYRQALGQGPEFLTYFNYEAQQDKSGLPNDRFSAERPEGSISTLTIQRTEQRDSAMYRCASSYTSGRGSEQFFGPGTRLTVL.